This note documents a single T cell receptor (beta chain) sequence. Here immunoSEQ multiplex PCR was the method, and the copy in TCRdb shows in-frame clones only, minus some. The repertoire holds around 66,000 clones, around 91% seen once, with 2.2% in the top ten. V lost 8 bases and J lost 4, with 8 bases in between. The CDR3 sequence is 11 residues long. Germline CDR1 and CDR2: MNHEY and SVGAGI. This sample stems from a study of T cell changes during pregnancy in multiple sclerosis. This rearrangement joins TRBV6-5 to TRBJ2-5; D may be TRBD2 (6 bases). The clonotype originates from a female donor in good health, enrolled as a control in a pregnancy study. The source was peripheral blood, collected in the third trimester of pregnancy. CDR3 residues: CASGRLETQYF. The CDR3 DNA is TGTGCCAGCGGGAGGTTAGAGACCCAGTACTTC.